One sample yielded the 29 T cell receptor beta chains listed below, sequenced in a study of response to subunit inactivated influenza vaccine. TCRdb re-analysed the RT-PCR reads in MiXCR, keeping a single row per CDR3 protein. This sample yields around 750,000 distinct CDR3 sequences, of which 20% to 25% are seen a single time; roughly a tenth belongs to the top ten. The input for sequencing was PBMCs from blood, taken roughly 5 days after vaccination. Receptors were obtained from a man aged 45-65 years who received an inactivated influenza vaccine.

This chain joins TRBV15 and TRBJ2-1, with 7 bases that match TRBD2. The junction had 6 bases not matched to a gene; V was cut back by 3 bases and J by 4 bases. CDR1 and CDR2 (germline): LNHNV, YYDKDF (reference sequence). This CDR3 is built from 15 residues. The CDR3 nucleotides read TGTGCCACCAGCAGGGGCGGGAGACCATACAATGAGCAGTTCTTC. Translated: CATSRGGRPYNEQFF. Together with reference TRBV15 and TRBJ2-1, the CDR3 gives the full variable domain: DAMVIQNPRYQVTQFGKPVTLSCSQTLNHNVMYWYQQKSSQAPKLLFHYYDKDFNNEADTPDNFQSRRPNTSFCFLDIRSPGLGDTAMYLCATSRGGRPYNEQFFGPGTRLTVL.

This clonotype was detected a few times. This rearrangement joins TRBV20-1 to TRBJ2-2, with 7 bases lining up with TRBD2. The CDR3 consists of 15 residues. V trimming: 3 bases; J trimming: 4 bases; junction bases outside the gene matches: 8. CDR1 and CDR2 from the germline V gene are DFQATT and SNEGSKA (reference sequence). The CDR3 region has the DNA TGCAGTGCTAGGGGCGGGAGCTGGGGCACCGGGGAGCTGTTTTTT. Translated, it gives CSARGGSWGTGELFF.

A few counts support this clonotype. The rearrangement links TRBV10-3 to TRBJ2-5; 8 nucleotides agree with TRBD2. CDR3 length: 13 amino acids. Trimming at V came to 3 bases and at J to 4 bases, leaving 1 base not matched to a gene. Germline V gives CDR1 ENHRY, CDR2 SYGVKD. DNA for the CDR3: TGTGCCATCAGTGATCTAGCGGGAGAGACCCAGTACTTC. It specifies CAISDLAGETQYF.

This clonotype has only a few counts. The rearrangement links TRBV5-1 to TRBJ2-1; TRBD2 agrees at 7 bases. Germline CDR1 reads SGHRS; CDR2 reads YFSETQ. The CDR3 contains 15 residues. The V gene end was trimmed by 4 bases and the J gene end by 8 bases; junction bases not matched to a gene: 12. CDR3 sequence: CASSILFQGGHEQFF. DNA for the CDR3: TGCGCCAGCAGCATCCTTTTCCAGGGAGGGCATGAGCAGTTCTTC.

This clonotype was seen only a few times. The chain combines TRBV6-5 with TRBJ1-1; no clear D gene. The CDR3 has 16 residues. V was shortened by 2 bases and J by 1 base, with 14 bases between the two germline ends. Germline V lookup: CDR1 MNHEY, CDR2 SVGAGI. The CDR3 loop is CASSYRVGRTNTEAFF. CDR3 DNA: TGTGCCAGCAGTTACAGGGTAGGGAGAACGAACACTGAAGCTTTCTTT.

This rearrangement joins TRBV10-3 to TRBJ2-1; D may be TRBD2 (6 bases). Germline V gene data show CDR1 as ENHRY and CDR2 as SYGVKD. CDR3 length equals 16 residues. V was pared by 3 bases and J by 7 bases, with 19 bases between. CDR3: CAISDITGLGFNEQFF. The DNA of the CDR3 is TGTGCCATCAGTGATATAACGGGACTGGGGTTTAATGAGCAGTTCTTC.

This clonotype has ten or more counts. The chain carries TRBV15 and TRBJ2-6; D unclear. The length of the CDR3 is 16 residues. The germline V gene has CDR1 LNHNV and CDR2 YYDKDF (reference sequence). Trimming removed 0 bases from V and 2 bases from J, with 8 bases in between. This CDR3 is CATSRDLVAGANVLTF. The CDR3, as DNA: TGTGCCACCAGCAGAGATCTGGTGGCTGGGGCCAACGTCCTGACTTTC.

This clonotype appeared many times. The V call is TRBV29-1, the J call TRBJ2-7; D gene uncertain. The CDR3 extends over 14 amino acids. Trimming removed 7 bases at V and 4 bases at J, with 20 bases between. Per germline, CDR1 SQVTM and CDR2 ANQGSEA. CDR3 loop: CSARTATALYEQYF. CDR3 in DNA: TGCAGCGCAAGAACTGCGACGGCGCTTTACGAGCAGTACTTC.

This clonotype occurred a few times. The chain links TRBV20-1 to TRBJ2-7; unclear D gene. V lost 0 bases, J lost 0 bases, and 6 bases lay in between. Germline CDR1 and CDR2: DFQATT and SNEGSKA (reference sequence). The CDR3 covers 13 residues. The chain's CDR3 is CSARERSSYEQYF. In DNA form, the CDR3 reads TGCAGTGCTAGAGAACGCAGCTCCTACGAGCAGTACTTC.

The sample holds one count of this clonotype. The rearrangement links TRBV20-1 to TRBJ2-7; a weak D match, TRBD2 (6 bases). CDR3 length: 14 residues. With 6 bases removed from V and 2 bases from J, the gap between germline ends came to 17 bases. Germline CDR1 reads DFQATT; CDR2 reads SNEGSKA (reference sequence). The CDR3 DNA reads TGCAGTGCCCCTCGGAGGGTAGAGGCCTACGAGCAGTACTTC. It encodes CSAPRRVEAYEQYF.

This sequence joins TRBV2 and TRBJ2-1; TRBD2 might be the D (7 bases). This CDR3 has 13 residues. From germline, CDR1 is SNHLY and CDR2 FYNNEI. The V gene lost 1 base and the J gene lost 16 bases, with 17 bases spanning the gap. The CDR3 is CASSEGFKGEGFF. The DNA of the CDR3 is TGTGCCAGCAGTGAAGGATTTAAGGGGGAGGGCTTCTTC.

This clonotype was seen more than once but under ten times. The V and J genes are TRBV10-3 and TRBJ2-2, with 11 bases that match TRBD1. This CDR3 comprises 20 residues. The V gene's germline CDR1 is ENHRY and CDR2 SYGVKD. Germline trimming cut 10 bases from V and 5 bases from J; bases unmatched to any gene: 24. The CDR3 sequence: CATNAGTGGKYGGGTGELFF. CDR3 DNA sequence: TGTGCCACCAATGCCGGGACAGGGGGAAAGTATGGAGGTGGGACCGGGGAGCTGTTTTTT.

This clonotype appeared a few times. The V and J genes are TRBV15 and TRBJ2-7; unclear D gene. V lost 1 base to trimming and J lost 5 bases, with 12 bases between them. The CDR3 is made up of 14 amino acids. Germline CDR1 and CDR2: LNHNV and YYDKDF (reference sequence). CDR3 in DNA: TGTGCCACCAGCAGAGCTGCAGGTACCAACGAGCAGTACTTC. It specifies CATSRAAGTNEQYF.

This clonotype was picked up many times. V gene TRBV5-6 combines with J gene TRBJ1-5; 7 positions agree with TRBD1. Trimming removed 4 bases from V and 7 bases from J; junction bases left unmatched: 8. Germline V gene data show CDR1 as SGHDT and CDR2 as YYEEEE. CDR3 length equals 14 residues. CDR3 sequence (DNA): TGTGCCAGCAGCGAGACAGGGCTTGGCCAGCCCCAGCATTTT. Amino acids: CASSETGLGQPQHF.

The V and J genes are TRBV20-1 and TRBJ1-6, with D uncertain. The CDR3 is 18 residues long. The germline gives CDR1 DFQATT, CDR2 SNEGSKA (reference sequence). V was trimmed by 0 bases and J by 0 bases, leaving 15 bases between them. Here the CDR3 reads CSARDWQLSSSYNSPLHF. CDR3 nucleotide sequence: TGCAGTGCTAGAGATTGGCAACTCTCGAGCTCCTATAATTCACCCCTCCACTTT.

The rearrangement uses TRBV5-1 and TRBJ2-5; D is uncertain. V was trimmed by 0 bases and J by 2 bases, leaving 8 bases between them. CDR1 and CDR2 (germline): SGHRS, YFSETQ. The CDR3 sequence is 14 residues long. The CDR3 sequence is CASSLERQQETQYF. The CDR3 coding sequence is TGCGCCAGCAGCTTGGAGAGGCAGCAAGAGACCCAGTACTTC.

Only a few counts were recorded for this clonotype. The chain uses TRBV6-2 or TRBV6-3 and TRBJ2-2; D gene unclear. Germline lookup yields CDR1 MNHEY and CDR2 SVGEGT. This CDR3 contains 14 residues. The V and J ends lost 1 base and 4 bases respectively, with 7 bases between them. The CDR3 loop is CASSYFQATGELFF. CDR3 in DNA: TGTGCCAGCAGTTACTTTCAGGCCACCGGGGAGCTGTTTTTT.

A few counts support this clonotype. This chain connects TRBV4-3 to TRBJ2-5; D not resolved. The V gene lost 4 bases and the J gene lost 5 bases, with 11 bases spanning the gap. Per the germline V gene, CDR1 is LGHNA and CDR2 is YSLEER. This CDR3 has 13 residues. CDR3 amino acids: CASSLAGHETQYF. The CDR3 nucleotides are TGCGCCAGCAGCCTTGCAGGCCATGAGACCCAGTACTTC.

This clonotype was seen a few times. Relative to the germline gene, one junction end is altered; a read error may explain this. This rearrangement joins TRBV7-7 to TRBJ2-5; the D gene is possibly TRBD1 (6 bases). Germline V lookup: CDR1 SSHAT, CDR2 FNYEAQ (reference sequence). The CDR3 covers 14 residues. CDR3 DNA: TGTGCTAGCAGCGAGAGGGGGATTCAAGAGACCCAGTACTTC. Its translation is CASSERGIQETQYF.

The chain carries TRBV5-1 and TRBJ1-5, with 7 positions matching TRBD1. The CDR3 contains 16 residues. Germline trimming cut 0 bases from V and 0 bases from J; bases unmatched to any gene: 3. Germline CDR1 and CDR2: SGHRS and YFSETQ. This CDR3 is CASSLGGQTSNQPQHF. The CDR3, as DNA: TGCGCCAGCAGCTTGGGGGGACAGACTAGCAATCAGCCCCAGCATTTT.

This clonotype was counted only a few times. The chain employs TRBV4-2 and TRBJ2-3, with 9 bases lining up with TRBD1. The germline V gene has CDR1 LGHNA and CDR2 YNFKEQ. This CDR3 contains 16 residues. V lost 4 bases, J lost 2 bases, and 7 bases stayed unmatched. The CDR3 bases are TGTGCCAGCAGCCGCCTTACAGGGGGCAACACAGATACGCAGTATTTT. The encoded protein is CASSRLTGGNTDTQYF.

The chain links TRBV10-3 to TRBJ2-5; TRBD2 matches at 9 bases. The V gene end was trimmed by 2 bases and the J gene end by 4 bases; junction bases not matched to a gene: 5. Germline V gene lookup returns CDR1 ENHRY and CDR2 SYGVKD. The CDR3 is 15 residues long. The CDR3: CAISESISGGETQYF. The CDR3 DNA reads TGTGCCATCAGTGAGAGCATTAGCGGGGGAGAGACCCAGTACTTC.

V and J are TRBV6-1 and TRBJ2-4, with TRBD1 matching over 7 bases. V shed 6 bases, J shed 4 bases, and the junction held 9 bases outside the gene matches. Germline V gene data show CDR1 as MNHNS and CDR2 as SASEGT. The CDR3 covers 15 residues. The CDR3 DNA follows: TGTGCCAGCAGCACCGGGACAGAGACAAAAAACATTCAGTACTTC. Amino acids: CASSTGTETKNIQYF.

The chain carries TRBV10-1 and TRBJ2-1; unclear D gene. The V and J ends lost 3 bases and 6 bases respectively, with 15 bases between them. Germline CDR1 WNHNN, CDR2 SYGVQD (reference sequence). This CDR3 has 15 amino acids. The CDR3, as DNA: TGCGCCAGCAGTGATGGCGCCGTCTTTCCCAATGAGCAGTTCTTC. As protein: CASSDGAVFPNEQFF.

With respect to this clonotype: At one boundary the junction diverges from the germline segment, which might be a read error. This chain links TRBV2 with TRBJ1-1, with D hard to call. This CDR3 has 13 residues. Germline-derived CDR1 and CDR2 are SNHLY and FYNNEI. CDR3 DNA: TGTACCAGCAGTGAACCACAAGGGACTGAAGCTTTCTTT. Protein product: CTSSEPQGTEAFF.

This clonotype has just a few counts. V and J are TRBV12-3 or TRBV12-4 and TRBJ2-7, with D hard to call. This CDR3 has 11 amino acids. V lost 5 bases, J lost 6 bases, and 8 bases lay in between. The CDR3 nucleotides are TGTGCCAGCAGTCAGAACTCCGAGCAGTACTTC. This codes for CASSQNSEQYF.

The chain has TRBV20-1 and TRBJ2-2; TRBD2 is a possible D gene (5 bases). The germline CDR1 and CDR2 sequences are DFQATT and SNEGSKA (reference sequence). V lost 3 bases to trimming and J lost 4 bases, with 21 bases between them. This CDR3 has 17 residues. CDR3 protein: CSARGEGDDWGTGELFF. Here the CDR3 DNA reads TGCAGTGCTAGGGGAGAGGGTGACGATTGGGGCACCGGGGAGCTGTTTTTT.

This clonotype was detected many times. This chain links TRBV6-2 or TRBV6-3 with TRBJ2-7, with TRBD2 matching over 8 bases. V was pared by 5 bases and J by 9 bases, with 15 bases of the junction left unmatched. In germline, CDR1 is MNHEY, CDR2 SVGEGT. The CDR3 length is 15 residues. The CDR3 region has the DNA TGTGCCAGCAGTGCTTCAACCGGGACTAGTTCCCCGCAGTACTTC. Its translation is CASSASTGTSSPQYF.

The rearrangement uses TRBV24-1 and TRBJ1-5; D ambiguous. The CDR3 length is 14 residues. V was shortened by 3 bases and J by 1 base, with 6 bases between the two germline ends. CDR1 is KGHDR, CDR2 SFDVKD, per germline. CDR3 sequence: CATSDQDSNQPQHF. The CDR3 coding sequence is TGTGCCACCAGTGATCAGGACAGCAATCAGCCCCAGCATTTT.